The 30 T cell receptor beta chains given below trace back to one sample, sequenced in a study of cytomegalovirus exposure and HLA in healthy donors. Produced via immunoSEQ multiplex PCR; TCRdb's table is partial and in-frame only. The sample lists roughly 90,000 clones, around 85% seen once, with around 20% in the top ten. Sequenced: PBMCs. The source is a man younger than 35 in good health and CMV-seropositive.

V gene TRBV7-7 combines with J gene TRBJ1-3; the match to TRBD1 covers 7 bases. With 5 bases clipped from V and 4 bases from J, the junction kept 2 bases outside the gene matches. Germline CDR1 is SSHAT and CDR2 is FNYEAQ (reference sequence). This CDR3 comprises 13 residues. CDR3 DNA: TGTGCCAGCAGCAAGGGGGCGGGAAACACCATATATTTT. Protein sequence: CASSKGAGNTIYF.

The chain is built from TRBV9 and TRBJ2-5; 10 bases match TRBD2. CDR1 is SGDLS, CDR2 YYNGEE, per germline. This CDR3 is 15 amino acids long. V shed 4 bases and J 3 bases; nucleotides not matched to a gene: 6. The CDR3: CASSSASGREETQYF. The CDR3 DNA reads as TGTGCCAGCAGCTCCGCTAGCGGGAGAGAAGAGACCCAGTACTTC.

The genes are TRBV28 and TRBJ1-1; no firm D call. CDR1 is MDHEN, CDR2 SYDVKM, per germline. The CDR3 length is 12 residues. Between the trimmed V and J ends, which lost 5 bases and 7 bases, there was a span of 11 bases. CDR3 residues: CASSLLPYEAFF. CDR3 DNA: TGTGCCAGCAGTCTCCTCCCCTATGAAGCTTTCTTT.

The genes are TRBV11-2 and TRBJ2-5; D is possibly TRBD2 (6 bases). Germline values: CDR1 SGHAT, CDR2 FQNNGV. The CDR3 has 15 residues. V was trimmed by 4 bases and J by 5 bases, leaving 17 bases between them. Here the CDR3 reads CASSSGLGGGETQYF. The CDR3 coding sequence is TGTGCCAGCAGCTCTGGGTTGGGTGGAGGGGAGACCCAGTACTTC.

The V call is TRBV10-2, the J call TRBJ2-1; the D gene is possibly TRBD2 (6 bases). Trimming pared 1 base from V and 11 bases from J, leaving 9 bases between. Germline CDR1 is WSHSY and CDR2 is SAAADI. The CDR3 sequence is 12 residues long. CDR3 loop: CASSEYAGQQFF. The CDR3 coding sequence is TGCGCCAGCAGTGAGTACGCGGGGCAGCAGTTCTTC.

The J gene is TRBJ2-7, the V gene TRBV9; 9 nucleotides agree with TRBD1. CDR1 is SGDLS, CDR2 YYNGEE, per germline. The CDR3 has 16 residues. V lost 3 bases to trimming and J lost 4 bases; unmatched junction nucleotides: 11. CDR3 DNA sequence: TGTGCCAGCAGCGCCGGGGGGACAGGGCAGGGTTACGAGCAGTACTTC. It translates to CASSAGGTGQGYEQYF.

In its sample, this clone was seen a few times. This chain joins TRBV28 and TRBJ2-7; perhaps TRBD2 as D (6 bases). CDR1 is MDHEN and CDR2 is SYDVKM in the germline V gene. There are 12 residues in the CDR3. In nucleotides, the CDR3 is TGTTACATACACGGGACTCCCTACGAGCAGTACTTC. Amino acid sequence: CYIHGTPYEQYF.

This clone was seen a single time. The chain employs TRBV4-1 and TRBJ2-5; TRBD1 matches at 9 bases. The J segment lost 5 bases and the V segment lost 1 base, leaving 8 bases of the junction unmatched. CDR1 and CDR2 from the germline V gene are MGHRA and YSYEKL. The CDR3 runs to 16 residues. As DNA, the CDR3 is TGCGCCAGCAGCCAAGGGACAGGGGAAGGTTGGGAGACCCAGTACTTC. Translating gives CASSQGTGEGWETQYF.

CDR3 region: CASRTSTGTDTQYF. CDR3 DNA: TGCGCCAGCAGAACCTCAACGGGGACAGATACGCAGTATTTT. J is TRBJ2-3 and V is TRBV5-1; perhaps TRBD2 as D (5 bases). The CDR3 extends over 14 amino acids. Germline CDR1 reads SGHRS; CDR2 reads YFSETQ. Between the trimmed V and J ends, which lost 5 bases and 3 bases, there was a span of 13 bases.

The rearrangement links TRBV18 to TRBJ2-1, with D hard to call. Germline CDR1 reads KGHSH; CDR2 reads LQKENI. This CDR3 is 12 amino acids long. V lost 6 bases to trimming and J lost 3 bases, with 6 bases between them. As DNA, the CDR3 is TGTGCCAGCTCTCGCGTCTACAATGAGCAGTTCTTC. Its translation: CASSRVYNEQFF.

The rearrangement uses TRBV7-9 and TRBJ1-1; D might be TRBD1 (5 bases). Trimming removed 1 base from V and 3 bases from J, with 15 bases in between. The CDR3 sequence is 16 residues long. In germline, CDR1 is SEHNR, CDR2 FQNEAQ (reference sequence). CDR3 region: CASSLGVGEGDTEAFF. Written as DNA, the CDR3 is TGTGCCAGCAGCTTAGGGGTAGGGGAAGGGGACACTGAAGCTTTCTTT.

The chain combines TRBV28 with TRBJ2-7; the match to TRBD1 covers 8 bases. This CDR3 region has 15 residues. CDR1 is MDHEN and CDR2 is SYDVKM in the germline V gene. The trim removed 6 bases at V and 4 bases at J, leaving 11 bases unmatched. The CDR3 loop reads CASSPDRASPYEQYF. CDR3 nucleotide sequence: TGTGCCAGCAGCCCGGACAGGGCTTCCCCGTACGAGCAGTACTTC. Filled out from reference TRBV28 and TRBJ2-7, the complete variable domain reads DVKVTQSSRYLVKRTGEKVFLECVQDMDHENMFWYRQDPGLGLRLIYFSYDVKMKEKGDIPEGYSVSREKKERFSLILESASTNQTSMYLCASSPDRASPYEQYFGPGTRLTVT.

This rearrangement joins TRBV30 to TRBJ2-1; tentatively, D is TRBD2 (5 bases). Germline V gives CDR1 GTSNPN, CDR2 SVGIG (reference sequence). The CDR3 is 14 residues long. With 0 bases removed from V and 5 bases from J, the gap between germline ends came to 11 bases. CDR3 loop: CAWSVAGGDNEQFF. DNA of the CDR3: TGTGCCTGGAGTGTAGCAGGAGGCGACAATGAGCAGTTCTTC. Complete variable domain (other parts from reference TRBV30 and TRBJ2-1): SQTIHQWPATLVQPVGSPLSLECTVEGTSNPNLYWYRQAAGRGLQLLFYSVGIGQISSEVPQNLSASRPQDRQFILSSKKLLLSDSGFYLCAWSVAGGDNEQFFGPGTRLTVL.

This clone was seen once. This rearrangement joins TRBV5-1 to TRBJ2-2; maybe TRBD2 (5 bases). The CDR3 sequence is 15 residues long. Germline V gene sequence: CDR1 SGHRS, CDR2 YFSETQ. Trimming pared 0 bases from V and 3 bases from J, leaving 9 bases between. The CDR3 DNA reads TGCGCCAGCAGCTTGGGGTTCGGGGACACCGGGGAGCTGTTTTTT. Encoded protein: CASSLGFGDTGELFF.

V is TRBV28 and J is TRBJ2-7; a possible D gene is TRBD1 (5 bases). This CDR3 is built from 12 residues. Germline CDR1 is MDHEN and CDR2 is SYDVKM. V was shortened by 1 base and J by 6 bases, with 7 bases between the two germline ends. The CDR3 DNA reads TGTGCCAGCAGTTTATTAAGGGGCGAGCAGTACTTC. It codes for CASSLLRGEQYF.

The genes are TRBV18 and TRBJ2-7; D is undetermined. CDR3 length: 14 amino acids. Trimming took 4 bases from V and 2 from J, leaving 12 bases between them. Germline V gene data show CDR1 as KGHSH and CDR2 as LQKENI. The CDR3 loop is CASSRTPTAYEQYF. The CDR3 coding sequence is TGTGCCAGCTCACGCACGCCTACAGCCTACGAGCAGTACTTC.

V and J are TRBV18 and TRBJ2-7, with TRBD1 identical over 7 bases. The J segment lost 2 bases and the V segment lost 5 bases, leaving 6 bases of the junction unmatched. This CDR3 contains 14 residues. The germline gives CDR1 KGHSH, CDR2 LQKENI. The CDR3 here is CASSSRQGTYEQYV. In DNA, the CDR3 is TGTGCCAGCTCATCACGACAGGGAACCTACGAGCAGTACGTC.

The chain carries TRBV5-1 and TRBJ1-1, with 8 bases lining up with TRBD1. The CDR3 has 16 residues. The V gene's germline CDR1 is SGHRS and CDR2 YFSETQ. V lost 2 bases, J lost 3 bases, and 9 bases stayed unmatched. CDR3 sequence reads: CASSLGQGIEDTEAFF. As DNA, the CDR3 is TGCGCCAGCAGCTTAGGACAGGGTATAGAGGACACTGAAGCTTTCTTT.

The chain employs TRBV5-3 and TRBJ2-2; 10 nucleotides align to TRBD1. TRBV5-3 is treated as an ORF (open reading frame) with a function not yet certain. This CDR3 contains 19 residues. V was clipped by 3 bases and J by 6 bases; unmatched bases: 17. The CDR3 nucleotides are TGTGCCAGAAGCTCTGAAAGACAACCGGGACAGGGGATACCCGGGGAGCTGTTTTTT. Translating it yields CARSSERQPGQGIPGELFF.

This clone was found once. The chain employs TRBV9 and TRBJ1-2; TRBD1 aligns across 7 bases. There are 13 residues in the CDR3. The germline V gene encodes CDR1 SGDLS and CDR2 YYNGEE. Trimming cost V 5 bases and J 6 bases; bases outside gene matches: 7. CDR3 loop: CASRQNDRDGYTF. Written as DNA, the CDR3 is TGTGCCAGCAGACAAAACGACAGGGATGGCTACACCTTC.

This sequence joins TRBV4-1 and TRBJ1-1; D is uncertain. The V end lost 4 bases, the J end lost 3 bases, and 15 bases lay between the germline ends. Germline loops: CDR1 MGHRA, CDR2 YSYEKL. This CDR3 contains 15 residues. CDR3 sequence reads: CASSRLPGLHTEAFF. CDR3 coding DNA: TGCGCCAGCAGCCGCCTCCCAGGATTACACACTGAAGCTTTCTTT.

The chain has TRBV9 and TRBJ2-5; 10 bases map to TRBD2. CDR1 is SGDLS and CDR2 is YYNGEE in the germline V gene. J was trimmed by 5 bases and V by 0 bases; bases with no gene match: 7. The CDR3 length is 16 residues. CDR3 in amino acids: CASSVGLAGMIETQYF. CDR3 DNA sequence: TGTGCCAGCAGCGTAGGACTAGCGGGTATGATTGAGACCCAGTACTTC.

V gene TRBV7-9 combines with J gene TRBJ1-2; 9 positions match TRBD1. CDR1 SEHNR and CDR2 FQNEAQ come from the germline V gene (reference sequence). Unmatched junction bases numbered 6, after V lost 1 base and J lost 6 bases. This CDR3 is built from 15 residues. CDR3 in DNA: TGTGCCAGCAGCTTAGTAGGGGACAGGGAGGATGGCTACACCTTC. It codes for CASSLVGDREDGYTF.

The rearrangement joins TRBV28 to TRBJ1-1, with 10 bases that match TRBD1. Germline CDR1 reads MDHEN; CDR2 reads SYDVKM. The CDR3 sequence is 15 residues long. V was clipped by 6 bases and J by 2 bases; unmatched bases: 6. CDR3 protein: CASRRQGARNTEAFF. The CDR3, as DNA: TGTGCCAGCAGGAGACAGGGGGCGAGAAACACTGAAGCTTTCTTT. Combining the CDR3 with reference TRBV28 and TRBJ1-1 gives the whole variable domain DVKVTQSSRYLVKRTGEKVFLECVQDMDHENMFWYRQDPGLGLRLIYFSYDVKMKEKGDIPEGYSVSREKKERFSLILESASTNQTSMYLCASRRQGARNTEAFFGQGTRLTVV.

The genes are TRBV25-1 and TRBJ2-6, with 7 bases identical to TRBD1. The germline V gene encodes CDR1 MGHDK and CDR2 SYGVNS. This CDR3 region has 17 residues. Trimming took 1 base from V and 1 from J; bases not matched to a gene: 4. The CDR3 protein is CASSESAGGSGANVLTF. The CDR3, as DNA: TGTGCCAGCAGTGAATCGGCAGGGGGATCTGGGGCCAACGTCCTGACTTTC.

The sample holds one count of this clone. The rearrangement links TRBV9 to TRBJ2-2, with D unclear. Deletions cut 4 bases from V and 5 bases from J, with 15 bases between. The CDR3 spans 15 residues. CDR1 and CDR2 (germline): SGDLS, YYNGEE. The CDR3 sequence is CASSPELDRTGELFF. CDR3 nucleotide sequence: TGTGCCAGCAGCCCCGAACTTGATCGTACCGGGGAGCTGTTTTTT.

The chain is built from TRBV7-3 and TRBJ2-3, with TRBD2 matching 12 bases. This CDR3 region has 14 residues. V lost 5 bases and J lost 9; bases outside the gene matches: 6. CDR1 is SGHTA, CDR2 FQGTGA, per germline. The CDR3 region has the DNA TGTGCCAGCAGCCTAGCGGGAGGGTGGGGGACGCAGTATTTT. Protein product: CASSLAGGWGTQYF.

V and J are TRBV10-3 and TRBJ2-1; 7 bases fit TRBD2. This CDR3 contains 14 residues. CDR1 ENHRY and CDR2 SYGVKD come from the germline V gene. The trim removed 4 bases at V and 5 bases at J, leaving 5 bases unmatched. The CDR3 loop reads CAISVREEDNEQFF. DNA for the CDR3: TGTGCCATCAGTGTCCGGGAGGAGGACAATGAGCAGTTCTTC.

V is TRBV15 and J is TRBJ2-5; no firm D call. The V gene's germline CDR1 is LNHNV and CDR2 YYDKDF (reference sequence). The CDR3 contains 15 residues. Trimming took off 5 bases at V and 7 bases at J, with 20 bases between the two ends. This CDR3 is CATSPRMGPLLTQYF. The DNA for the CDR3 is TGTGCCACCAGCCCCAGGATGGGTCCCCTCTTGACCCAGTACTTC.

The count of this clone is one. The CDR3 region has the DNA TGTGCCAGCACCTCTCCCCGGGACAGGGGGCAGACAGATACGCAGTATTTT. Residues: CASTSPRDRGQTDTQYF. The V call is TRBV5-4, the J call TRBJ2-3; 12 nucleotides agree with TRBD1. The junction had 11 bases not matched to a gene; V was cut back by 6 bases and J by 3 bases. This CDR3 region has 17 residues. Germline loops: CDR1 SGHNT, CDR2 YYREEE (reference sequence).